The sample holds a few counts of the clone carrying this T cell receptor (beta chain). What it binds is unknown. The source of the sample is a study of cytomegalovirus exposure and HLA in healthy donors. Findings and caveats of the study: Researchers reported that a few CMV-associated chains were confirmed in vitro as CMV antigen-specific.

Amplification used 60 Vbeta primers and 13 Jbeta primers. TCRdb's copy holds only in-frame clones and misses some; the assay was immunoSEQ multiplex PCR. In the table there are roughly 100,000 clones, 76% of which are singletons. V was clipped by 5 bases and J by 0 bases, with 6 bases between them. CDR3 size: 12 residues. Looked up from germline, CDR1 is SQVTM and CDR2 is ANQGSEA. The chain employs TRBV29-1 and TRBJ2-3; D is ambiguous. Sequenced input: PBMCs. The sequence derives from a woman between 18 and 29 years old in good health and CMV-seropositive. The CDR3: CSVFGSTDTQYF. The CDR3 region has the DNA TGCAGCGTTTTTGGCAGCACAGATACGCAGTATTTT.